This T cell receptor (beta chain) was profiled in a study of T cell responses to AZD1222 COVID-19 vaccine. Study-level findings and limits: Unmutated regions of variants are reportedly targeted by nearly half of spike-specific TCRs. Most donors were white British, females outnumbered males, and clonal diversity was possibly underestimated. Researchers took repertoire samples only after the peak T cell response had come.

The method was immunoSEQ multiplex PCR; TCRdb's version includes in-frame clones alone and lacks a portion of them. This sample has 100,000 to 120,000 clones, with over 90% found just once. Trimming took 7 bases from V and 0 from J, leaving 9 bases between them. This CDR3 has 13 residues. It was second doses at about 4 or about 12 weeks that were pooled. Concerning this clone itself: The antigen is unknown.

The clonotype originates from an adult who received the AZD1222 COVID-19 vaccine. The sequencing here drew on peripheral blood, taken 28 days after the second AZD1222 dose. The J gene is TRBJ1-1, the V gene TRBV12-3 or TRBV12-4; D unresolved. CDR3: CASTPAMNTEAFF. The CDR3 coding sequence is TGTGCCAGCACCCCTGCCATGAACACTGAAGCTTTCTTT.